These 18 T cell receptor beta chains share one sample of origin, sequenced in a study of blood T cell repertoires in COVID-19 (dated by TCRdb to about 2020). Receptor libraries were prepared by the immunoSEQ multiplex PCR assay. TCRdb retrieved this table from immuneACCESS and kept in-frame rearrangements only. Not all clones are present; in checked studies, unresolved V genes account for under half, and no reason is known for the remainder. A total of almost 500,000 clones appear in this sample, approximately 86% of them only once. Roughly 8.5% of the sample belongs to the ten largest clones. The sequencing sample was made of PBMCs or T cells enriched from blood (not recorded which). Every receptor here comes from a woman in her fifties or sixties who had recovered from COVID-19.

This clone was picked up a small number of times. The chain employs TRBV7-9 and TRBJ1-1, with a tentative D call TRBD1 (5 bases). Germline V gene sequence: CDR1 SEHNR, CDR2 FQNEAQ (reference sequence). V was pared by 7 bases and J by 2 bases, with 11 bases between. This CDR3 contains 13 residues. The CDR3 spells CASNQGGNTEAFF. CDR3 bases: TGTGCCAGCAATCAGGGCGGAAACACTGAAGCTTTCTTT.

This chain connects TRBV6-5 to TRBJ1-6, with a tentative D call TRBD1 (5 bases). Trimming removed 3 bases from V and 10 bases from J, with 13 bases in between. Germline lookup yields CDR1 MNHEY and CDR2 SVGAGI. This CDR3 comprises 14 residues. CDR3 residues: CASSYLQDGSPLHF. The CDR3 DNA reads TGTGCCAGCAGTTATTTACAGGATGGGTCACCCCTCCACTTT.

CDR3 sequence: CASSPGISYEQYF. DNA of the CDR3: TGTGCCAGCAGCCCAGGGATTTCCTACGAGCAGTACTTC. The chain has TRBV4-2 and TRBJ2-7; TRBD1 might be the D (5 bases). The CDR3 totals 13 residues. With 4 bases removed from V and 1 base from J, the gap between germline ends came to 8 bases. Germline-derived CDR1 and CDR2 are LGHNA and YNFKEQ.

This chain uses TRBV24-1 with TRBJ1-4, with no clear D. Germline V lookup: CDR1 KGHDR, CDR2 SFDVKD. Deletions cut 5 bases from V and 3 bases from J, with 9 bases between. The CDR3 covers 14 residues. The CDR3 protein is CATSGGHPNEKLFF. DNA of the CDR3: TGTGCCACCAGTGGTGGGCATCCTAATGAAAAACTGTTTTTT.

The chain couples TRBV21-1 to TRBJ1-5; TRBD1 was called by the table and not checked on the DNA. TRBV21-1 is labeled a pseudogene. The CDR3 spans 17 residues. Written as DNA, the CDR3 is TGTGCCAGCAGCAATGACAGGTGCTCTTATAGCAATCAGCCCCAGCATTTT. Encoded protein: CASSNDRCSYSNQPQHF.

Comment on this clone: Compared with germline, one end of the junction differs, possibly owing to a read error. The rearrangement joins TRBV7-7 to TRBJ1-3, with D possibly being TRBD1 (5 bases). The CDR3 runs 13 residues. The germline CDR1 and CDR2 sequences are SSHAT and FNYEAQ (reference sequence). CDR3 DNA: TGTGCTAGCAGCACAGGACCCGGAAACACCATATATTTT. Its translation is CASSTGPGNTIYF.

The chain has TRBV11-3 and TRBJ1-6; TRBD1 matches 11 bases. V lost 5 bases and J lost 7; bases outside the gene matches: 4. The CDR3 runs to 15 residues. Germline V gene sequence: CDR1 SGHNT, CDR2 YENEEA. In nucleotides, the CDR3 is TGTGCCAGCAGCCCCCGGACAGGGGGCAATTCACCCCTCCACTTT. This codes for CASSPRTGGNSPLHF.

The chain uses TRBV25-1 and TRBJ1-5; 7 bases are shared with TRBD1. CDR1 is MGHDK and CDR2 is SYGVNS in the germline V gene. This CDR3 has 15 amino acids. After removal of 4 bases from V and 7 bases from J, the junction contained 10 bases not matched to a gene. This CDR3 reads CASSGPQGNDQPQHF. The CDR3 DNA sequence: TGTGCCAGCAGTGGCCCACAGGGGAACGACCAGCCCCAGCATTTT.

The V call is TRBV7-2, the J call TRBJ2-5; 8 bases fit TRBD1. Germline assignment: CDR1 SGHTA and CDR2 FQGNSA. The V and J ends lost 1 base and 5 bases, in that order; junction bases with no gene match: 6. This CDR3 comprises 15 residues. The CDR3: CASSLGQGARETQYF. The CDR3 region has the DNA TGTGCCAGCAGCTTAGGGCAGGGGGCACGGGAGACCCAGTACTTC.

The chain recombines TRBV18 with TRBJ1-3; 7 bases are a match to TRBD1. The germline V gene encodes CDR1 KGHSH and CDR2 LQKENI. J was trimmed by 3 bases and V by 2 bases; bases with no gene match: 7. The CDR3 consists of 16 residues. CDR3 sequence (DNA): TGTGCCAGCTCACCATGGGCGACAGGGAATGGAAACACCATATATTTT. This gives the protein CASSPWATGNGNTIYF.

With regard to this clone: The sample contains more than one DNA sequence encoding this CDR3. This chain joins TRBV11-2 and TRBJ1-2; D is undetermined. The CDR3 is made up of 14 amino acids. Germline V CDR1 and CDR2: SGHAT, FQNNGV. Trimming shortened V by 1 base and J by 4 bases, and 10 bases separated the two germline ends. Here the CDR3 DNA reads TGTGCCAGCAGCTTAGGGGCAGGCGTCTATGGCTACACCTTC. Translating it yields CASSLGAGVYGYTF.

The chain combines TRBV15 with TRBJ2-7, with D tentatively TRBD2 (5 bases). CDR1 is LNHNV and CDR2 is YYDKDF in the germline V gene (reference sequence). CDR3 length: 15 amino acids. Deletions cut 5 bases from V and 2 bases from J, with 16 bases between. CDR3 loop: CATSPRPGNAYEQYV. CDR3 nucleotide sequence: TGTGCCACCAGCCCTAGGCCCGGGAACGCCTACGAGCAGTACGTC.

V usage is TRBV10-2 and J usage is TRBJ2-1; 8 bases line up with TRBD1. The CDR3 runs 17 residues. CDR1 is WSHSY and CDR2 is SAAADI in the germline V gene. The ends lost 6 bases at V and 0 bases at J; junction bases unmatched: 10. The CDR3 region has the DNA TGCGCCAGCAGGACTAGACAGGGGCCCAGCTCCTACAATGAGCAGTTCTTC. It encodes CASRTRQGPSSYNEQFF.

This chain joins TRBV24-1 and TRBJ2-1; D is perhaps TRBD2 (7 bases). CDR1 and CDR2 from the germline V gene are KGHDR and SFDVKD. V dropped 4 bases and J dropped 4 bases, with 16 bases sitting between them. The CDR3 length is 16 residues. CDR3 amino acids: CATSDPTGGHYNEQFF. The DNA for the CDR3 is TGTGCCACCAGTGACCCCACGGGGGGCCATTACAATGAGCAGTTCTTC.

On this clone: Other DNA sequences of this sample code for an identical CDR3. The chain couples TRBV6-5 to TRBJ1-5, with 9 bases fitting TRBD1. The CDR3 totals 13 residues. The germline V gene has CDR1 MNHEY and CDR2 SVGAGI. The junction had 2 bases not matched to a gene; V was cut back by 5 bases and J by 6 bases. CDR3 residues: CASSPDRGQPQHF. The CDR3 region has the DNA TGTGCCAGCAGTCCGGACAGGGGTCAGCCCCAGCATTTT.

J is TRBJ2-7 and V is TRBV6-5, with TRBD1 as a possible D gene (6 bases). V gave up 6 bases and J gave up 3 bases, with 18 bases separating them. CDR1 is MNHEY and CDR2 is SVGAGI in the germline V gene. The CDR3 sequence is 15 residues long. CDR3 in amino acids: CASRYRENGFYEQYF. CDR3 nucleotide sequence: TGTGCCAGCAGGTACAGGGAGAACGGTTTCTACGAGCAGTACTTC.

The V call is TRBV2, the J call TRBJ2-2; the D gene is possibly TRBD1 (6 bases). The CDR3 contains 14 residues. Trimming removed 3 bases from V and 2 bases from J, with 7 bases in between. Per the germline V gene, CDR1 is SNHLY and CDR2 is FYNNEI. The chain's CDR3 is CASSEDSNTGELFF. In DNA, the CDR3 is TGTGCCAGCAGTGAGGACAGCAACACCGGGGAGCTGTTTTTT. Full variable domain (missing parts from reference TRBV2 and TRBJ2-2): EPEVTQTPSHQVTQMGQEVILRCVPISNHLYFYWYRQILGQKVEFLVSFYNNEISEKSEIFDDQFSVERPDGSNFTLKIRSTKLEDSAMYFCASSEDSNTGELFFGEGSRLTVL.

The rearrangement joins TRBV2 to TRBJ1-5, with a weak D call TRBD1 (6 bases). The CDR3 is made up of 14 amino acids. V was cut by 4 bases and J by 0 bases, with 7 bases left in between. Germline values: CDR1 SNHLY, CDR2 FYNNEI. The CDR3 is CASSGQASNQPQHF. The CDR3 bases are TGTGCCAGCAGTGGACAGGCTAGCAATCAGCCCCAGCATTTT.